A single sample is the source of the 2 T cell receptor beta chains below, sequenced in a study of shared clonotypes between healthy human individuals. Naive CD8 cells lacked CD45RO and underwent positive selection for CCR7, leaving out terminally differentiated effector memory CD45RA+ cells. Profiled with immunoSEQ multiplex PCR; TCRdb holds only in-frame clones, not every one. Of hundreds of thousands of clones listed, approximately 96% are singletons. The sequencing sample was made of naive CD8+ T cells sorted from blood. All receptors come from a woman younger than 45 in good health.

CDR3 in DNA: TGTGCCAGCAGTATGGACAGGGACGGGGAGACCCAGTACTTC. The encoded protein is CASSMDRDGETQYF. The V and J genes are TRBV28 and TRBJ2-5, with 8 bases aligning to TRBD1. Per the germline V gene, CDR1 is MDHEN and CDR2 is SYDVKM. The junction had 7 bases not matched to a gene; V was cut back by 5 bases and J by 5 bases. The CDR3 is 14 residues long.

The DNA for the CDR3 is TGTGCCAGCAGTGATTCTCCCAACGTCGAGTTCTTC. Its protein product is CASSDSPNVEFF. V and J are TRBV6-1 and TRBJ2-1; unclear D gene. V was clipped by 3 bases and J by 14 bases, with 14 bases between them. The CDR3 runs 12 residues. CDR1 and CDR2 from the germline V gene are MNHNS and SASEGT.